This T cell receptor beta chain emerged from a study of follicular helper T cells after annual influenza vaccination. The germline gives CDR1 SGHKS, CDR2 YYEKEE (reference sequence). V was shortened by 3 bases and J by 1 base, with 19 bases between the two germline ends. There are 17 residues in the CDR3. Time point in this sample: 2014-2015 season, pre-vaccination. Clones were sequenced by immunoSEQ multiplex PCR, and TCRdb holds only the in-frame ones, with some missing. The top ten hold 0.27% of the sample, which has about 14,000 clones, 80% to 90% seen once. Overall study findings and caveats: Change in circulating plasmablasts correlated with ICOS+CD38+ cTfh clonality change.

A note on this clone: The antigen is undetermined.

Specimen: CXCR5- memory CD4+ T cells sorted from blood, collected on the day of influenza vaccination. This rearrangement joins TRBV5-5 to TRBJ2-5, with D perhaps TRBD1 or TRBD2 (6 bases each). The source is an adult who received the influenza vaccine. The CDR3: CASSSPGEDRIQETQYF. The DNA of the CDR3 is TGTGCCAGCAGCTCACCGGGAGAAGACAGGATCCAAGAGACCCAGTACTTC.